Below are 23 T cell receptor beta chains sequenced from a single sample in a study of cytomegalovirus exposure and HLA in healthy donors. The PCR made use of 60 Vbeta and 13 Jbeta primers. Sequencing used immunoSEQ multiplex PCR; TCRdb keeps in-frame clones, though not all of them. The repertoire has about 130,000 clones, around 70% of them found once; the top ten carry 6.5% to 8%. Sequenced: PBMCs. These receptors were obtained from a man in his forties in good health and CMV-seropositive.

The chain joins TRBV7-2 to TRBJ2-6, with D possibly matching TRBD2 (5 bases). The CDR3 is 16 amino acids. The V and J ends lost 5 bases and 4 bases respectively, with 15 bases between them. Germline V gene sequence: CDR1 SGHTA, CDR2 FQGNSA. The CDR3 here is CASSLQRSLGANVLTF. The CDR3, as DNA: TGTGCCAGCAGCCTCCAGCGGTCCCTCGGGGCCAACGTCCTGACTTTC.

The chain couples TRBV27 to TRBJ2-7, with 8 bases aligning to TRBD2. CDR1 MNHEY and CDR2 SMNVEV come from the germline V gene (reference sequence). The V gene end was trimmed by 4 bases and the J gene end by 3 bases; junction bases not matched to a gene: 5. This CDR3 is 14 amino acids long. The CDR3 sequence: CASSSSGPVYEQYF. CDR3 nucleotide sequence: TGTGCCAGCAGTTCTAGCGGGCCTGTCTACGAGCAGTACTTC.

The sample holds a few counts of this clone. The V gene is TRBV19, the J gene TRBJ2-1, with 11 bases aligning to TRBD2. V lost 3 bases, J lost 9 bases, and 7 bases stayed unmatched. The CDR3 runs to 15 residues. The V gene's germline CDR1 is LNHDA and CDR2 SQIVND (reference sequence). The CDR3 DNA reads as TGTGCCAGTAGTATCATAGCGGGAGGGGGGGGTGAGCAGTTCTTC. Translated: CASSIIAGGGGEQFF.

The chain recombines TRBV5-8 with TRBJ1-6; D ambiguous. V was trimmed by 4 bases and J by 5 bases, leaving 7 bases between them. CDR1 and CDR2 (germline): SGHTS, YDEGEE. The CDR3 consists of 13 residues. CDR3: CASSHRDNSPLHF. CDR3 DNA: TGTGCCAGCAGCCACCGGGATAATTCACCCCTCCACTTT.

The chain has TRBV9 and TRBJ2-1; 8 bases agree with TRBD1. The CDR3 extends over 16 amino acids. Germline loops: CDR1 SGDLS, CDR2 YYNGEE. V was pared by 1 base and J by 7 bases, with 10 bases of the junction left unmatched. Written as DNA, the CDR3 is TGTGCCAGCAGCGTATTGACAGGGGCTGTGACAAATGAGCAGTTCTTC. Translating gives CASSVLTGAVTNEQFF.

The chain couples TRBV5-1 to TRBJ1-1; 8 nucleotides agree with TRBD1. The germline V gene encodes CDR1 SGHRS and CDR2 YFSETQ. This CDR3 spans 14 amino acids. V dropped 2 bases and J dropped 4; count of bases not matched to a gene: 4. CDR3 loop: CASSFQGAGTEAFF. The CDR3 DNA reads TGCGCCAGCAGCTTCCAGGGGGCAGGCACTGAAGCTTTCTTT.

The chain carries TRBV19 and TRBJ1-2; D possibly corresponds to TRBD1 (6 bases). Germline V lookup: CDR1 LNHDA, CDR2 SQIVND (reference sequence). The CDR3 length is 14 residues. V dropped 6 bases and J dropped 6 bases, with 17 bases sitting between them. The CDR3 sequence is CASSEWGGENGYTF. DNA of the CDR3: TGTGCCAGTAGCGAGTGGGGGGGCGAAAATGGCTACACCTTC.

The J gene is TRBJ1-1, the V gene TRBV14, with D uncertain. Trimming took 1 base from V and 2 from J, leaving 5 bases between them. CDR3 length: 13 amino acids. Looked up from germline, CDR1 is SGHDN and CDR2 is FVKESK. CDR3 DNA: TGTGCCAGCAGCCAAGGTTATAACACTGAAGCTTTCTTT. This translates into CASSQGYNTEAFF. Full variable domain (outside the CDR3, taken from reference TRBV14 and TRBJ1-1): EAGVTQFPSHSVIEKGQTVTLRCDPISGHDNLYWYRRVMGKEIKFLLHFVKESKQDESGMPNNRFLAERTGGTYSTLKVQPAELEDSGVYFCASSQGYNTEAFFGQGTRLTVV.

The chain employs TRBV5-1 and TRBJ2-3; D perhaps matches TRBD1 (6 bases). Germline assignment: CDR1 SGHRS and CDR2 YFSETQ. The V end lost 1 base, the J end lost 3 bases, and 6 bases lay between the germline ends. The CDR3 contains 13 residues. The CDR3 region is CASSLTGTDTQYF. The CDR3, as DNA: TGCGCCAGCAGCTTGACAGGGACAGATACGCAGTATTTT.

This clone came up a few times. The gene calls are TRBV19 and TRBJ1-5, with D perhaps TRBD1 (6 bases). V was shortened by 6 bases and J by 3 bases, with 15 bases between the two germline ends. The CDR3 runs 15 residues. Per the germline V gene, CDR1 is LNHDA and CDR2 is SQIVND (reference sequence). The chain's CDR3 is CASRLDRYANQPQHF. In DNA form, the CDR3 reads TGTGCCAGTAGACTCGACAGGTACGCCAATCAGCCCCAGCATTTT.

This chain links TRBV28 with TRBJ1-1; 7 bases map to TRBD1. The V and J ends lost 5 bases and 6 bases, in that order; junction bases with no gene match: 15. Germline V gene data show CDR1 as MDHEN and CDR2 as SYDVKM. CDR3 length: 16 amino acids. The CDR3, as DNA: TGTGCCAGCAGTCCAAATTGGGGGGACAGCCGGTCTGAAGCTTTCTTT. Residues: CASSPNWGDSRSEAFF.

The gene calls are TRBV28 and TRBJ2-2, with D uncertain. The germline gives CDR1 MDHEN, CDR2 SYDVKM. CDR3 length: 15 residues. V was clipped by 2 bases and J by 1 base, with 8 bases between them. The CDR3 DNA reads as TGTGCCAGCAGTTTAATTATCCGGAACACCGGGGAGCTGTTTTTT. Its translation: CASSLIIRNTGELFF.

The gene calls are TRBV28 and TRBJ2-5; the match to TRBD1 covers 11 bases. Germline assignment: CDR1 MDHEN and CDR2 SYDVKM. With 2 bases clipped from V and 4 bases from J, the junction kept 3 bases outside the gene matches. There are 15 residues in the CDR3. CDR3 protein: CASSLRTGGRETQYF. CDR3 in DNA: TGTGCCAGCAGTTTAAGGACAGGGGGCAGAGAGACCCAGTACTTC.

The rearrangement uses TRBV7-8 and TRBJ1-5, with a tentative D call TRBD1 (6 bases). The V gene lost 5 bases and the J gene lost 10 bases, with 12 bases spanning the gap. Germline CDR1 and CDR2: SGHVS and FQNEAQ. The CDR3 runs 12 residues. Here the CDR3 reads CASSLRGGPQHF. The CDR3 DNA follows: TGTGCCAGCAGCCTGAGGGGGGGACCCCAGCATTTT.

This rearrangement joins TRBV15 to TRBJ2-3, with 10 bases identical to TRBD1. J lost 3 bases, V lost 3 bases, and 6 bases had no gene match. Germline V CDR1 and CDR2: LNHNV, YYDKDF (reference sequence). The length of the CDR3 is 16 residues. The CDR3 is CATSSAGTGATDTQYF. The CDR3 nucleotides are TGTGCCACCAGCAGTGCCGGGACAGGGGCGACAGATACGCAGTATTTT.

This clone was seen only a few times. The J gene is TRBJ2-1, the V gene TRBV7-9, with D possibly matching TRBD2 (7 bases). This CDR3 spans 17 amino acids. CDR1 is SEHNR and CDR2 is FQNEAQ in the germline V gene (reference sequence). Between the trimmed V and J ends, which lost 0 bases and 2 bases, there was a span of 14 bases. As DNA, the CDR3 is TGTGCCAGCAGCTTAGCGCGAGGCGGGGGCGCCTACAATGAGCAGTTCTTC. Its protein product is CASSLARGGGAYNEQFF.

The chain joins TRBV27 to TRBJ2-3; 9 bases are shared with TRBD1. Germline CDR1 and CDR2: MNHEY and SMNVEV (reference sequence). V lost 6 bases and J lost 12; bases outside the gene matches: 13. This CDR3 is 14 amino acids long. For the CDR3, the DNA is TGTGCCAGCAGCAATATTATTCCGGGACAGGGACAGTATTTT. Protein: CASSNIIPGQGQYF.

This clone turned up a few times. The chain uses TRBV6-5 and TRBJ2-5, with D possibly matching TRBD2 (6 bases). The closer fit of TRBJ2-7 to the DNA end suggests the J call may be wrong. The CDR3 runs to 16 residues. Germline V gene sequence: CDR1 MNHEY, CDR2 SVGAGI. The CDR3 sequence is CASSYSSGSPTYEQYF. The CDR3, as DNA: TGTGCCAGCAGTTACTCTTCCGGGAGCCCTACCTACGAGCAGTACTTC.

The J gene is TRBJ1-4, the V gene TRBV10-2, with D maybe TRBD1 (6 bases). Germline V gives CDR1 WSHSY, CDR2 SAAADI. This CDR3 comprises 13 residues. V dropped 6 bases and J dropped 4 bases, with 9 bases sitting between them. The CDR3 loop is CASSRGFNEKLFF. CDR3 in DNA: TGCGCCAGCAGCAGGGGTTTTAATGAAAAACTGTTTTTT.

The chain uses TRBV5-4 and TRBJ1-2; TRBD1 matches at 7 bases. V gave up 3 bases and J gave up 8 bases; unmatched junction bases: 7. Germline CDR1 and CDR2: SGHNT and YYREEE (reference sequence). There are 13 residues in the CDR3. The CDR3 region is CASSSGGGGGYTF. CDR3 coding DNA: TGTGCCAGCAGCTCAGGGGGAGGAGGGGGCTACACCTTC.

This clone was detected a few times. The J gene is TRBJ2-1, the V gene TRBV7-9; maybe TRBD1 (5 bases). CDR1 and CDR2 (germline): SEHNR, FQNEAQ (reference sequence). The CDR3 consists of 12 residues. V was cut by 6 bases and J by 8 bases, with 11 bases left in between. CDR3: CASRPDRDEQFF. As DNA, the CDR3 is TGTGCCAGCAGACCAGACAGAGATGAGCAGTTCTTC.

The V call is TRBV29-1, the J call TRBJ1-1; D is possibly TRBD1 (5 bases). Trimming pared 5 bases from V and 5 bases from J, leaving 18 bases between. The CDR3 runs to 14 residues. In germline, CDR1 is SQVTM, CDR2 ANQGSEA. CDR3 sequence: CSVFPTGGRTEAFF. The CDR3 DNA is TGCAGCGTTTTCCCGACGGGGGGAAGGACTGAAGCTTTCTTT.

J is TRBJ2-1 and V is TRBV5-6, with a possible D match to TRBD1 (5 bases). The germline V and J ends were trimmed by 2 bases and 6 bases, with 15 bases remaining between them. The CDR3 loop spans 15 amino acids. The V gene's germline CDR1 is SGHDT and CDR2 YYEEEE. CDR3 sequence (DNA): TGTGCCAGCAGCTTCATGGCCCCAGGGTTCAATGAGCAGTTCTTC. Its protein product is CASSFMAPGFNEQFF.